Below, 3 T cell receptor beta chains from the same sample are listed, as sequenced in a study of shared clonotypes between healthy human individuals. CD45RO-negative, CCR7-selected cells formed the naive CD8 fraction, which excluded terminally differentiated effector memory CD45RA+ cells. The method was immunoSEQ multiplex PCR; TCRdb's version includes in-frame clones alone and lacks a portion of them. The data contain under 2,000,000 clones, roughly 95% of them singletons. Source material: naive CD8+ T cells sorted from blood. The receptors derive from a man aged 18 to 30 in good health.

The chain uses TRBV16 and TRBJ2-7; D gene unclear. The CDR3 is made up of 13 amino acids. Trimming stripped 4 bases from V and 5 bases from J, with 12 bases between. Germline CDR1 reads KGHSY; CDR2 reads FQNENV. CDR3 protein: CASSLAVSNEQYF. The CDR3 bases are TGTGCCAGCAGCCTGGCAGTTTCCAACGAGCAGTACTTC.

J is TRBJ2-3 and V is TRBV7-9; tentatively, D is TRBD1 or TRBD2 (6 bases each). Germline CDR1 SEHNR, CDR2 FQNEAQ (reference sequence). The CDR3 consists of 13 residues. V was shortened by 7 bases and J by 6 bases, with 14 bases between the two germline ends. CDR3 in DNA: TGTGCCAGCACCAATCGGGGGCTGGATACGCAGTATTTT. This sequence encodes CASTNRGLDTQYF.

This clone was recorded a few times. The chain joins TRBV19 to TRBJ2-2; D is perhaps TRBD2 (5 bases). CDR1 and CDR2 from the germline V gene are LNHDA and SQIVND (reference sequence). The CDR3 runs to 13 residues. Between the trimmed V and J ends, which lost 10 bases and 6 bases, there was a span of 15 bases. CDR3 DNA: TGTGCCACCCGAGCACTAGAAGCCGGGGAGCTGTTTTTT. This translates into CATRALEAGELFF.